What follows is one T cell receptor (beta chain) and its context. Unique molecular identifiers (one per individual cDNA molecule) were attached. MiXCR, run by TCRdb on the 5' RACE reads, gives a single entry per CDR3 protein. The sample holds about 67,000 distinct CDR3 sequences, more than 9% seen once. The data belong to a study of early T cells in non-severe SARS-CoV-2 infection. The V gene end was trimmed by 5 bases and the J gene end by 0 bases; junction bases not matched to a gene: 6. The CDR3 is made up of 15 amino acids. The germline V gene encodes CDR1 SGHTA and CDR2 FQGTGA. The receptor's source is an adult who was a healthcare worker with PCR-confirmed SARS-CoV-2 infection or an uninfected control (not recorded which). This chain connects TRBV7-3 to TRBJ2-7; 8 bases line up with TRBD1. The sample taken for sequencing was whole blood. The CDR3 sequence: CASSRAGGNSYEQYF. As DNA, the CDR3 is TGTGCCAGCAGCCGTGCAGGGGGCAACTCCTACGAGCAGTACTTC.